One TCR beta chain is described in this entry. The data were produced by immunoSEQ multiplex PCR, yet TCRdb's version contains in-frame clones alone and is incomplete. Altogether some 270,000 clones are present, about 85% being singletons, with the ten largest covering around 1%. These data originate in a study of blood T cell repertoires in COVID-19. Across the study: Nucleic acid was either cDNA or gDNA, and it came from T cells, B-cell-depleted T cells, or PBMCs.

The source material was peripheral blood. The clonotype was recovered from a human donor with COVID-19, enrolled during active disease. The donor label of this sample is uncertain.

The CDR3 DNA reads as TGTGCCAGCCGCCGGGACAGGGGGCATACGGGTGAAAAACTGTTTTTT. Translation: CASRRDRGHTGEKLFF. V gene TRBV2 combines with J gene TRBJ1-4, with 12 bases matching TRBD1. Trimming at V came to 8 bases and at J to 7 bases, leaving 11 bases not matched to a gene. Germline loops: CDR1 SNHLY, CDR2 FYNNEI. CDR3 length equals 16 residues.